A single sample gave rise to the 27 T cell receptor beta chains below, sequenced in a study of T cell responses to AZD1222 COVID-19 vaccine. The data were produced by immunoSEQ multiplex PCR, yet TCRdb's version contains in-frame clones alone and is incomplete. The sample lists more than 150,000 clones, around 93% occurring once. The sample here was peripheral blood, taken on day 0 of AZD1222 vaccination. The receptor set was obtained from an adult in good health.

This clone was counted a single time. The rearrangement links TRBV11-2 to TRBJ2-5, with 11 bases lining up with TRBD2. Trimming took 5 bases from V and 2 from J; bases not matched to a gene: 1. CDR3 length: 14 residues. Germline V gives CDR1 SGHAT, CDR2 FQNNGV. The CDR3 is CASSRLAGQETQYF. CDR3 nucleotides: TGTGCCAGCAGCCGACTAGCGGGACAAGAGACCCAGTACTTC.

The chain has TRBV6-5 and TRBJ1-2, with 7 bases fitting TRBD1. There are 14 residues in the CDR3. Germline-derived CDR1 and CDR2 are MNHEY and SVGAGI. V lost 6 bases and J lost 2; bases outside the gene matches: 6. The CDR3 loop is CASSPGTANYGYTF. The CDR3 DNA reads as TGTGCCAGCAGCCCCGGGACAGCAAACTATGGCTACACCTTC.

The chain couples TRBV9 to TRBJ1-1; perhaps TRBD1 as D (6 bases). V gave up 0 bases and J gave up 5 bases, with 14 bases separating them. Germline V CDR1 and CDR2: SGDLS, YYNGEE. The length of the CDR3 is 15 residues. CDR3: CASSVEGRGQTEAFF. The CDR3 DNA reads TGTGCCAGCAGCGTAGAGGGCAGGGGTCAAACTGAAGCTTTCTTT. Using reference TRBV9 and TRBJ1-1 for the parts outside the CDR3, the full variable domain is DSGVTQTPKHLITATGQRVTLRCSPRSGDLSVYWYQQSLDQGLQFLIQYYNGEERAKGNILERFSAQQFPDLHSELNLSSLELGDSALYFCASSVEGRGQTEAFFGQGTRLTVV.

The chain recombines TRBV14 with TRBJ2-1; 8 bases are a match to TRBD2. This CDR3 comprises 18 residues. Trimming at V came to 4 bases and at J to 3 bases, leaving 14 bases not matched to a gene. The germline V gene has CDR1 SGHDN and CDR2 FVKESK. The CDR3 loop reads CASSRRLAREGFYNEQFF. DNA for the CDR3: TGTGCCAGCAGCCGTCGACTAGCGAGAGAAGGTTTCTACAATGAGCAGTTCTTC.

This sequence joins TRBV19 and TRBJ2-5; perhaps TRBD2 as D (7 bases). This CDR3 region has 12 residues. Germline CDR1 is LNHDA and CDR2 is SQIVND (reference sequence). With 9 bases removed from V and 4 bases from J, the gap between germline ends came to 12 bases. The CDR3 coding sequence is TGTGCCAGCCGGGGGGCGCGAGAGACCCAGTACTTC. Translated: CASRGARETQYF. Complete variable domain (other parts from reference TRBV19 and TRBJ2-5): DGGITQSPKYLFRKEGQNVTLSCEQNLNHDAMYWYRQDPGQGLRLIYYSQIVNDFQKGDIAEGYSVSREKKESFPLTVTSAQKNPTAFYLCASRGARETQYFGPGTRLLVL.

CDR3 coding DNA: TGTGCCATCAGTGGGGGACAGGGAAACGGTCAGCCCCAGCATTTT. This codes for CAISGGQGNGQPQHF. The J gene is TRBJ1-5, the V gene TRBV10-3, with 9 bases matching TRBD1. Looked up from germline, CDR1 is ENHRY and CDR2 is SYGVKD. The CDR3 covers 15 residues. The ends lost 4 bases at V and 6 bases at J; junction bases unmatched: 7.

This chain uses TRBV5-4 with TRBJ2-7; 14 bases agree with TRBD2. This CDR3 spans 14 amino acids. The germline V gene has CDR1 SGHNT and CDR2 YYREEE (reference sequence). V shed 3 bases and J 8 bases; nucleotides not matched to a gene: 4. The CDR3 DNA is TGTGCCAGCAGCTCTCGGACTAGCGGGAGGAAGCAGTACTTC. This translates into CASSSRTSGRKQYF.

This sequence joins TRBV20-1 and TRBJ2-1, with TRBD2 matching over 12 bases. V lost 3 bases, J lost 12 bases, and 9 bases stayed unmatched. Germline V lookup: CDR1 DFQATT, CDR2 SNEGSKA (reference sequence). The CDR3 loop spans 14 amino acids. The CDR3 loop is CSASFLTSGSGQFF. The CDR3 nucleotides read TGCAGTGCTAGTTTTTTGACTAGCGGGAGCGGGCAGTTCTTC.

The chain couples TRBV14 to TRBJ2-1; D ambiguous. Looked up from germline, CDR1 is SGHDN and CDR2 is FVKESK. Deletions cut 3 bases from V and 0 bases from J, with 12 bases between. The CDR3 sequence is 16 residues long. CDR3 sequence: CASSHIISGSYNEQFF. In DNA, the CDR3 is TGTGCCAGCAGCCACATAATTTCGGGCTCCTACAATGAGCAGTTCTTC.

The gene calls are TRBV5-1 and TRBJ1-2; D remains ambiguous. Germline lookup yields CDR1 SGHRS and CDR2 YFSETQ. The CDR3 runs to 14 residues. The V gene lost 7 bases and the J gene lost 0 bases, with 13 bases spanning the gap. CDR3 amino acids: CASGSSTSNYGYTF. The CDR3 region has the DNA TGCGCCAGCGGTTCGAGCACCTCTAACTATGGCTACACCTTC.

The chain joins TRBV9 to TRBJ1-1; D gene ambiguous. The germline CDR1 and CDR2 sequences are SGDLS and YYNGEE. This CDR3 has 14 amino acids. V was pared by 0 bases and J by 0 bases, with 6 bases between. The CDR3 bases are TGTGCCAGCAGCGTAGCCCAGATGAACACTGAAGCTTTCTTT. It is translated as CASSVAQMNTEAFF.

The chain combines TRBV10-3 with TRBJ1-3; 7 bases are a match to TRBD1. The CDR3 totals 14 residues. The germline CDR1 and CDR2 sequences are ENHRY and SYGVKD. The J segment lost 0 bases and the V segment lost 11 bases, leaving 7 bases of the junction unmatched. Here the CDR3 reads CAVSYRGSGNTIYF. The CDR3 nucleotides read TGTGCCGTTAGCTACAGGGGCTCTGGAAACACCATATATTTT.

Remarks on this clone: The junction differs from germline at one of its ends, possibly a read error. The chain joins TRBV14 to TRBJ1-5, with D perhaps matching TRBD1 (6 bases). CDR1 and CDR2 from the germline V gene are SGHDN and FVKESK. The CDR3 consists of 15 residues. The CDR3 sequence is CASSQGGGSNQPQHF. DNA of the CDR3: TGTGCCAGCAGTCAAGGAGGGGGGAGCAATCAGCCCCAGCATTTT.

The chain employs TRBV30 and TRBJ1-1; D perhaps matches TRBD1 (6 bases). Deletions cut 5 bases from V and 5 bases from J, with 15 bases between. This CDR3 spans 13 amino acids. In germline, CDR1 is GTSNPN, CDR2 SVGIG (reference sequence). The chain's CDR3 is CAWATGRVTEAFF. CDR3 nucleotide sequence: TGTGCCTGGGCGACAGGACGAGTTACTGAAGCTTTCTTT.

For the CDR3, the DNA is TGTGCCAGCAGTTATAGCGGTCCTAGCACAGATACGCAGTATTTT. It is translated as CASSYSGPSTDTQYF. The chain employs TRBV5-6 and TRBJ2-3; tentatively, D is TRBD2 (6 bases). There are 15 residues in the CDR3. Germline V CDR1 and CDR2: SGHDT, YYEEEE. V was clipped by 5 bases and J by 0 bases, with 13 bases between them.

The chain employs TRBV5-1 and TRBJ2-7, with 9 bases that match TRBD1. The CDR3 runs to 16 residues. V shed 1 base, J shed 5 bases, and the junction held 10 bases outside the gene matches. Germline values: CDR1 SGHRS, CDR2 YFSETQ. As DNA, the CDR3 is TGCGCCAGCAGCTTGAGTTGGGGACAGGGTGTCGACGAGCAGTACTTC. It yields the protein CASSLSWGQGVDEQYF. Filled out from reference TRBV5-1 and TRBJ2-7, the complete variable domain reads KAGVTQTPRYLIKTRGQQVTLSCSPISGHRSVSWYQQTPGQGLQFLFEYFSETQRNKGNFPGRFSGRQFSNSRSEMNVSTLELGDSALYLCASSLSWGQGVDEQYFGPGTRLTVT.

This chain uses TRBV2 with TRBJ2-2, with TRBD1 matching over 8 bases. The CDR3 extends over 15 amino acids. The J segment lost 7 bases and the V segment lost 5 bases, leaving 9 bases of the junction unmatched. The germline V gene has CDR1 SNHLY and CDR2 FYNNEI. CDR3: CASSPRQGAIGELFF. The DNA for the CDR3 is TGTGCCAGCAGTCCCCGCCAGGGGGCAATCGGGGAGCTGTTTTTT.

The chain uses TRBV28 and TRBJ1-5; D gene unclear. Germline CDR1 MDHEN, CDR2 SYDVKM. The CDR3 is 17 amino acids. V lost 6 bases and J lost 3, with 21 bases in between. This chain's CDR3 is CASRRPGNQKHNQPQHF. The CDR3 DNA reads TGTGCCAGCAGACGACCGGGGAACCAAAAGCACAATCAGCCCCAGCATTTT.

This clone was counted between two and nine times. The chain recombines TRBV5-1 with TRBJ2-7, with 13 positions matching TRBD2. The CDR3 is 15 residues long. Germline CDR1 is SGHRS and CDR2 is YFSETQ. V dropped 4 bases and J dropped 3; count of bases not matched to a gene: 4. The CDR3 nucleotides read TGCGCCAGCAGCGTAAGACTAGCGGGAGGCTACGAGCAGTACTTC. This gives the protein CASSVRLAGGYEQYF.

The chain couples TRBV19 to TRBJ1-5; the match to TRBD1 covers 7 bases. The V gene's germline CDR1 is LNHDA and CDR2 SQIVND (reference sequence). The CDR3 is 16 amino acids. The V and J ends lost 7 bases and 1 base, in that order; junction bases with no gene match: 10. CDR3 amino acids: CASNRQGGSSNQPQHF. The CDR3 DNA is TGTGCCAGTAACCGACAGGGCGGTTCGAGCAATCAGCCCCAGCATTTT.

The gene calls are TRBV2 and TRBJ2-7; D is perhaps TRBD2 (5 bases). Deletions cut 2 bases from V and 4 bases from J, with 9 bases between. This CDR3 contains 13 residues. Germline CDR1 SNHLY, CDR2 FYNNEI. The CDR3 DNA is TGTGCCAGCAGTGAAAGAGGGTTATACGAGCAGTACTTC. Translation: CASSERGLYEQYF.

J is TRBJ2-3 and V is TRBV5-6; maybe TRBD2 (6 bases). This CDR3 has 15 amino acids. CDR1 and CDR2 from the germline V gene are SGHDT and YYEEEE. Trimming shortened V by 0 bases and J by 3 bases, and 11 bases separated the two germline ends. The CDR3 is CASSLGTTATDTQYF. The CDR3 DNA follows: TGTGCCAGCAGCTTGGGGACTACCGCTACAGATACGCAGTATTTT.

V gene TRBV14 combines with J gene TRBJ2-2; TRBD2 might be the D (6 bases). V lost 8 bases to trimming and J lost 6 bases, with 16 bases between them. This CDR3 spans 14 amino acids. In germline, CDR1 is SGHDN, CDR2 FVKESK. CDR3 DNA: TGTGCCAGCCCCTATCCGGGAGAGGCCGGGGAGCTGTTTTTT. Translated, it gives CASPYPGEAGELFF.

The chain uses TRBV9 and TRBJ2-2, with 10 bases fitting TRBD2. Germline-derived CDR1 and CDR2 are SGDLS and YYNGEE. Trimming cost V 0 bases and J 6 bases; bases outside gene matches: 8. The CDR3 is made up of 17 amino acids. Here the CDR3 DNA reads TGTGCCAGCAGCGTAGGGGCCCTAGCGGGAGTCCCCGGGGAGCTGTTTTTT. Protein sequence: CASSVGALAGVPGELFF.

The rearrangement links TRBV15 to TRBJ2-1, with 10 nucleotides matching TRBD1. CDR1 is LNHNV, CDR2 YYDKDF, per germline (reference sequence). This CDR3 is 16 amino acids long. The junction had 9 bases not matched to a gene; V was cut back by 6 bases and J by 4 bases. CDR3: CATRRDRGQSYNEQFF. CDR3 nucleotides: TGTGCCACCAGAAGGGACAGGGGACAATCTTACAATGAGCAGTTCTTC.

The rearrangement links TRBV2 to TRBJ2-2; weak D call: TRBD2 (5 bases). The V gene's germline CDR1 is SNHLY and CDR2 FYNNEI. V shed 4 bases and J shed 4 bases, with 13 bases lying between them. The CDR3 has 15 residues. CDR3 residues: CASSGRLAGTGELFF. The CDR3 region has the DNA TGTGCCAGCAGTGGAAGGCTAGCTGGCACCGGGGAGCTGTTTTTT.

This chain uses TRBV13 with TRBJ2-5; D remains ambiguous. This CDR3 spans 13 amino acids. Deletions cut 3 bases from V and 5 bases from J, with 10 bases between. Germline CDR1 is PRHDT and CDR2 is FYEKMQ (reference sequence). As DNA, the CDR3 is TGTGCCAGCAGCTTGAGGTGGGCGGAGACCCAGTACTTC. Amino acid sequence: CASSLRWAETQYF. Together with reference TRBV13 and TRBJ2-5, the CDR3 gives the full variable domain: AAGVIQSPRHLIKEKRETATLKCYPIPRHDTVYWYQQGPGQDPQFLISFYEKMQSDKGSIPDRFSAQQFSDYHSELNMSSLELGDSALYFCASSLRWAETQYFGPGTRLLVL.